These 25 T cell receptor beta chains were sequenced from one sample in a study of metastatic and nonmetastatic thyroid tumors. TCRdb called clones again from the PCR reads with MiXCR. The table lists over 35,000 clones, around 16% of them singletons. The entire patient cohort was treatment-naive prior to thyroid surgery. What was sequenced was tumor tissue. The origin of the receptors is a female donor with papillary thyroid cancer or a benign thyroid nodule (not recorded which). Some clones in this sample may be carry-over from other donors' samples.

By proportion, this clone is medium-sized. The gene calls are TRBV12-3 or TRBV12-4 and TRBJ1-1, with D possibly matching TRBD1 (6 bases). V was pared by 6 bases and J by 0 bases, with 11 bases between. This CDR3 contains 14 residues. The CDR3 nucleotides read TGTGCCAGCAGCCGTGGGACACTGAACACTGAAGCTTTCTTT. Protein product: CASSRGTLNTEAFF.

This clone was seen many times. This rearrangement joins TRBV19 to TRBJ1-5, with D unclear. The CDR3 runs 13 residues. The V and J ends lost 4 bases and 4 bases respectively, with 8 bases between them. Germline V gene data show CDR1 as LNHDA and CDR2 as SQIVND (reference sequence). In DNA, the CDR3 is TGTGCCAGTAGTACTCCCTATAATCAGCCCCAGCATTTT. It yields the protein CASSTPYNQPQHF.

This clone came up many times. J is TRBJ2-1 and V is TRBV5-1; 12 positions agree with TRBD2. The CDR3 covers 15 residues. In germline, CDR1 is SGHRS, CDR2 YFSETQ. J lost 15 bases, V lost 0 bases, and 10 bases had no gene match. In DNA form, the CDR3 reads TGCGCCAGCAGCTTGGTACTAGCGGGAGGCCAGGGGCGGTTCTTC. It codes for CASSLVLAGGQGRFF.

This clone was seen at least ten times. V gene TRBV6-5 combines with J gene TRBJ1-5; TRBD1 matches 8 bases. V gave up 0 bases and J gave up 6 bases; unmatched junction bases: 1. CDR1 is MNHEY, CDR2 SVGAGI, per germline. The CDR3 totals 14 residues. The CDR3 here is CASSYSQGGQPQHF. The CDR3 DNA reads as TGTGCCAGCAGTTACTCACAGGGGGGTCAGCCCCAGCATTTT.

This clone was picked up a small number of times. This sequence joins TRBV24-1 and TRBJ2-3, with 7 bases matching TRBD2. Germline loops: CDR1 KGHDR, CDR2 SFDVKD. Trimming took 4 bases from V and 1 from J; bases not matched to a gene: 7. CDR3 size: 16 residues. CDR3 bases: TGTGCCACCAGTGACCTCCCTAGCGGAGGCACAGATACGCAGTATTTT. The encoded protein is CATSDLPSGGTDTQYF.

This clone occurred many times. The CDR3 DNA is TGTGCCAGCAGCTTGAATTTACAAGAGACCCAGTACTTC. This encodes CASSLNLQETQYF. The chain recombines TRBV7-2 with TRBJ2-5, with unresolved D. Trimming left V 3 bases short and J 2 bases short, with 7 bases between. The CDR3 runs to 13 residues. Germline V CDR1 and CDR2: SGHTA, FQGNSA.

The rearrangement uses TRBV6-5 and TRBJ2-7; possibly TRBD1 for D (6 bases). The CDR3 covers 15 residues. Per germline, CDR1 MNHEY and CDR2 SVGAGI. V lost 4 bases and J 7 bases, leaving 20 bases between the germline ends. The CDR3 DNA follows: TGTGCCAGCAGTTGCTACGCCGCAGGGGAGAAGGAGCAGTACTTC. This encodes CASSCYAAGEKEQYF.

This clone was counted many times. CDR3 amino acids: CASTSGLAGTDTQYF. The CDR3 bases are TGCGCCAGCACCTCCGGGCTAGCGGGCACAGATACGCAGTATTTT. V usage is TRBV5-1 and J usage is TRBJ2-3; 7 bases are shared with TRBD2. The length of the CDR3 is 15 residues. CDR1 and CDR2 (germline): SGHRS, YFSETQ. With V trimmed by 6 bases and J by 1 base, 8 bases remained unmatched.

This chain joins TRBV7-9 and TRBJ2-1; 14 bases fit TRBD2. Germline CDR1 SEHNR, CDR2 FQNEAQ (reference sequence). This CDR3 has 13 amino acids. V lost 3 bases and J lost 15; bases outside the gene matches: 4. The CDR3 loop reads CASSLGTSGSLFF. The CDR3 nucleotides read TGTGCCAGCAGCTTGGGGACTAGCGGGAGCTTGTTCTTC.

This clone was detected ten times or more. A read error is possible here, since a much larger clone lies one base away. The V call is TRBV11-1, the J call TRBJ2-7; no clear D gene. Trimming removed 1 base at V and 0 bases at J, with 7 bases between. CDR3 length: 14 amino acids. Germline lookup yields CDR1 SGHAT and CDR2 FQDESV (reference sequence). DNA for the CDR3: TGTGCCAGCAGCTTAGAGTGGAGCTCCTACGAGCAGTACTTC. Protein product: CASSLEWSSYEQYF.

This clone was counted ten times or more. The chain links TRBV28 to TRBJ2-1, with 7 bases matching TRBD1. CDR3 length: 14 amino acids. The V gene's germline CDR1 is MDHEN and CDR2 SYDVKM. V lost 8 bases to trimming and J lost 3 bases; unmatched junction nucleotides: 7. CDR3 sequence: CASQQGLLYNEQFF. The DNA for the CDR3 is TGTGCCAGCCAACAGGGGCTACTCTACAATGAGCAGTTCTTC.

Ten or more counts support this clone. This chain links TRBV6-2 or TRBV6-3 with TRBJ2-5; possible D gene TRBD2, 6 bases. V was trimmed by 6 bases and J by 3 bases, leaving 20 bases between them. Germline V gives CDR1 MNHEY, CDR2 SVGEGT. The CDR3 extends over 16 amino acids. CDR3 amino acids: CASRTLIAVKKETQYF. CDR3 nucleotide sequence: TGTGCCAGCAGAACCTTAATAGCGGTCAAAAAAGAGACCCAGTACTTC.

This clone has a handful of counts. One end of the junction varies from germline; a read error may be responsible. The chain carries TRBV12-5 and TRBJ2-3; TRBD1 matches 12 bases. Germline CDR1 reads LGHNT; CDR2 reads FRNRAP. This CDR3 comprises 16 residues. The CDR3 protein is CSSGLVEGQGADTQYF. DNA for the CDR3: TGTTCTAGTGGTCTGGTAGAGGGACAGGGGGCGGATACGCAGTATTTT.

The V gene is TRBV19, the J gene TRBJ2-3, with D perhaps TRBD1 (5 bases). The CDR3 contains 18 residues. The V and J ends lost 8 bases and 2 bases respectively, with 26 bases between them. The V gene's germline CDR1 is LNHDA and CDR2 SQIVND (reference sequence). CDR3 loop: CASCPPPRTRSDTDTQYF. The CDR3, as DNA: TGTGCCAGTTGTCCCCCCCCTAGGACAAGGTCCGACACAGATACGCAGTATTTT.

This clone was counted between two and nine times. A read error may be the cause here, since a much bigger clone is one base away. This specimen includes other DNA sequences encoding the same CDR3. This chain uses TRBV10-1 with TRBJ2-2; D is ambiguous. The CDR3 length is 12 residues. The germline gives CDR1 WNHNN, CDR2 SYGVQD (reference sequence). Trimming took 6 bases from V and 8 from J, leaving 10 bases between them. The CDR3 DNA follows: TGCGCCAGCAGGCAAGATCGTGGGGAGCTGTTTTTT. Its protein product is CASRQDRGELFF.

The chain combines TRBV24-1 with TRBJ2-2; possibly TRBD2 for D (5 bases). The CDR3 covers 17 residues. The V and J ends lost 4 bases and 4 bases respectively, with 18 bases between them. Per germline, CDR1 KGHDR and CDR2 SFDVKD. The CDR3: CATSDPLAPLCTGELFF. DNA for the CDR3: TGTGCCACCAGTGACCCCTTAGCGCCCCTTTGCACCGGGGAGCTGTTTTTT.

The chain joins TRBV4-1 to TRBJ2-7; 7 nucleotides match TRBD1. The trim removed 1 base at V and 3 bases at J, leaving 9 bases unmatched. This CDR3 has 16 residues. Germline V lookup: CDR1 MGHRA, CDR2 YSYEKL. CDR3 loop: CASSQAFSDRSYEQYF. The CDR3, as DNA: TGCGCCAGCAGCCAAGCGTTCTCGGACAGGAGCTACGAGCAGTACTTC.

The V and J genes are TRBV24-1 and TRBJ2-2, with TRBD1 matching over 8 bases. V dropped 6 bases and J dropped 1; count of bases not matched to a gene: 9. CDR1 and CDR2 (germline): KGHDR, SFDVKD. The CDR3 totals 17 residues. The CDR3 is CATSNNPGTGNTGELFF. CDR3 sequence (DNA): TGTGCCACCAGTAACAACCCTGGGACAGGGAACACCGGGGAGCTGTTTTTT.

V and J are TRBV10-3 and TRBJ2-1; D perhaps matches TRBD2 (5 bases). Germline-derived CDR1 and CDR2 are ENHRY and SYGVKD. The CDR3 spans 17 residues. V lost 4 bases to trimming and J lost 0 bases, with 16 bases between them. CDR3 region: CAISGSPRVGSYNEQFF. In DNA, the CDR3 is TGTGCCATCAGTGGGTCCCCGAGGGTAGGCTCCTACAATGAGCAGTTCTTC.

CDR3 amino acids: CASSVVPVRDTEAFF. The CDR3 coding sequence is TGTGCCAGCAGCGTAGTTCCAGTCCGGGACACTGAAGCTTTCTTT. The J gene is TRBJ1-1, the V gene TRBV9; D not certain. The CDR3 covers 15 residues. Trimming took off 0 bases at V and 3 bases at J, with 12 bases between the two ends. Per the germline V gene, CDR1 is SGDLS and CDR2 is YYNGEE.

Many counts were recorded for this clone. The CDR3 sequence: CAISERSHITYNEQFF. The DNA for the CDR3 is TGTGCCATCAGTGAGAGGTCCCACATCACCTACAATGAGCAGTTCTTC. The rearrangement links TRBV10-3 to TRBJ2-1; D not resolved. CDR3 size: 16 residues. Germline CDR1 and CDR2: ENHRY and SYGVKD. Trimming took 2 bases from V and 2 from J, leaving 13 bases between them.

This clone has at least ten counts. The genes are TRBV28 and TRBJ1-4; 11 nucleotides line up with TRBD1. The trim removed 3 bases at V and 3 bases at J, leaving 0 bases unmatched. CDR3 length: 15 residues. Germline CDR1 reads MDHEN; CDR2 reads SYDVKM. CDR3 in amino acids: CASSLGQGANEKLFF. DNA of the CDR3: TGTGCCAGCAGTTTGGGACAGGGGGCTAATGAAAAACTGTTTTTT.

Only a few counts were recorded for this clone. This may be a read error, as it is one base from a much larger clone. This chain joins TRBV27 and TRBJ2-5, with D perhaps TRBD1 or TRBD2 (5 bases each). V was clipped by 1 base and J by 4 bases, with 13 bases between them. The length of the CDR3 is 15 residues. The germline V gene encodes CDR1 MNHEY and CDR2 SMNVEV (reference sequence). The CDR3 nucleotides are TGTGCCAGCAGTTTATATTTCTTTGGGGGAGAGACCCAGTACTTC. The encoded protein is CASSLYFFGGETQYF.

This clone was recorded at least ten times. The CDR3 spells CASGETGASYTLHF. The CDR3 DNA follows: TGTGCCAGCGGAGAGACAGGGGCATCGTACACCCTCCACTTT. This sequence joins TRBV6-1 and TRBJ1-6; TRBD1 agrees at 8 bases. There are 14 residues in the CDR3. Germline CDR1 reads MNHNS; CDR2 reads SASEGT. V gave up 8 bases and J gave up 14 bases; unmatched junction bases: 14.

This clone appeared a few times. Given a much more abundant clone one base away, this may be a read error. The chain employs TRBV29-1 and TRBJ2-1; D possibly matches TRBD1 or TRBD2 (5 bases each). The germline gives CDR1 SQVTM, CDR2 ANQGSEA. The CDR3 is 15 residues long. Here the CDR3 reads CIVRHRTAGVDEQFF. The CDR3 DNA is TGCATCGTTCGACACAGGACCGCCGGGGTCGATGAGCAGTTCTTC.